The entry below gives a single T cell receptor (beta chain) sequence along with its context. Its antigen target is currently unknown. Base-call qualities are not available, and no considerably larger clone is one nucleotide away. The data are from a study of human T cells and chemical hapten exposure listed by TCRdb under 2021. About the full investigation: Libraries were pooled for sequencing, and per-sample TCR yields varied mainly because of small differences in library volumes within the pool. In alopecia patients, the study followed how the peripheral blood TCR repertoire changed in vivo over primary and secondary sensitization to diphenylcyclopropenone (DPC), a hapten. Both TCR alpha and TCR beta chains were sequenced from each blood RNA sample.

The sample's time point label, in plain terms: healthy volunteer bleed at 6 weeks. Unfractionated whole blood was collected in Tempus Blood RNA tubes, and total RNA was extracted from that blood. As TCR sequencing controls, a handful of healthy volunteers were used, with blood taken at day 0, 2 weeks and 6 weeks. Receptors were amplified or captured by RACE. TCRdb lists the instrument as NextSeq 500. Library preparation attached unique molecular identifiers to individual cDNA molecules for quantitative, reproducible TCR counting. The source study handled its data this way. The median number of TCRs per sample was approximately 93,000, ranging from about 23,224 to 690,600. The Decombinator software suite was used to annotate V, J and CDR3 in the TCR reads. For the PS versus PT1 abundance plots, all samples were subsampled to the same number of TCRs (28,000). TCRs were defined as expanded if absent before sensitization and observed at least eight times at the 2-week time point. TCRdb reran the public reads through fastp at Q25 and MiXCR, keeping productive beta chains. Each entry merges the rows of one CDR3 protein and shows their most common DNA and genes. The V and J calls were determined by TCRdb, not by the authors. Recorded for this sample are roughly 75,000 distinct CDR3 sequences; around 9.3% of them occurred a single time. The biggest ten clones account for 1.7% of the sample.

Beyond this particular receptor, the publication reports: After repeated subsampling, changes were observed in the strength of the expansion versus patch-test correlation and in the threshold at which the correlation became significant. The number of TCRs above 1 in 1000 frequency did not change with DPC sensitization; there was no evidence of global repertoire structure alterations.

The receptor was isolated from a female donor in good health. Some clones in this sample may be carry-over from other donors' samples. The sample taken for sequencing was whole blood.

This receptor carries the CDR3 CASSTATSGGTDTQYF. The nucleotides are TGCGCCAGCAGCACAGCGACTAGCGGGGGCACAGATACGCAGTATTTT. The chain employs TRBV5-1 and TRBJ2-3; 11 central bases correspond to TRBD2. V ends up 4 bases short and J 1 base short, with an unmatched junction base count of 5. There are 16 amino acids in the CDR3, from cysteine to phenylalanine inclusive. Only the CDR3 DNA stays, 48 bases, in frame from base 1. Reading the germline V gene gives CDR1 SGHRS and CDR2 YFSETQ.